A selection of T cell receptor beta chains follows, all from one sample in a study of blood T cell repertoires in COVID-19. TCRdb's copy holds only in-frame clones and misses some; the assay was immunoSEQ multiplex PCR. Of 130,000 or so clones listed, 75% to 90% are singletons. Material: peripheral blood. The receptors derive from a middle-aged man with acute or convalescent COVID-19. The CDR3 runs from the conserved cysteine through the conserved F or W. A D gene is named only where the DNA matches it firmly. The size of a clone is reported for some rows only, either as once, few or many, or as a class for expanded clones.

NA	TRBJ1-4	13	TRBV29-1	once	CSVGDMANEKLFF	TGCAGCGTCGGGGATATGGCTAATGAAAAACTGTTTTTT
TRBD1	TRBJ1-2	15	TRBV7-2	few	CASSPIGTGNYGYTF	TGTGCCAGCAGCCCAATTGGGACAGGGAACTATGGCTACACCTTC
NA	TRBJ1-5	17	TRBV19	NA	CASSFVRNGGVNQPQHF	TGTGCCAGTAGTTTTGTCCGAAATGGGGGGGTCAATCAGCCCCAGCATTTT
NA	TRBJ2-1	15	TRBV7-7	NA	CASSLVLSSYNEQFF	TGTGCTAGCAGCTTAGTTCTAAGCTCCTACAATGAGCAGTTCTTC
NA	TRBJ1-6	15	TRBV6-6	NA	CASTQVSSYNSPLHF	TGTGCCAGCACTCAAGTGAGCTCCTATAATTCACCCCTCCACTTT
TRBD2	TRBJ2-3	18	TRBV7-6	NA	CASSSRLAGGASTDTQYF	TGTGCCAGCAGCTCTCGTCTAGCGGGGGGGGCTAGCACAGATACGCAGTATTTT
TRBD1	TRBJ1-1	14	TRBV5-1	once	CASSFHDRATEAFF	TGCGCCAGCAGCTTCCACGACAGGGCCACTGAAGCTTTCTTT
NA	TRBJ2-2	14	TRBV6-5	NA	CASGPVPNTGELFF	TGTGCCAGCGGTCCGGTCCCGAACACCGGGGAGCTGTTTTTT
NA	TRBJ1-1	14	TRBV27	NA	CASRHQGKGTEAFF	TGTGCCAGCAGGCACCAGGGGAAGGGCACTGAAGCTTTCTTT
NA	TRBJ1-2	14	TRBV7-9	NA	CASSLLRGDYGYTF	TGTGCCAGCAGCCTTCTCCGAGGAGACTATGGCTACACCTTC
TRBD1	TRBJ2-1	15	TRBV18	once	CASSPGQSSYNEQFF	TGTGCCAGCTCACCGGGACAGAGCTCCTACAATGAGCAGTTCTTC
TRBD2	TRBJ2-7	14	TRBV9	NA	CASSVDAGVDEQYF	TGTGCCAGCAGCGTAGACGCGGGGGTCGACGAGCAGTACTTC
NA	TRBJ1-4	16	TRBV19	NA	CASSSRASTPNEKLFF	TGTGCCAGTAGTTCCAGGGCGTCGACCCCTAATGAAAAACTGTTTTTT
NA	TRBJ1-1	13	TRBV20-1	NA	CSASRETYTEAFF	TGCAGTGCTAGTAGGGAGACTTACACTGAAGCTTTCTTT
NA	TRBJ1-3	15	TRBV11-2	NA	CASSPPSAGRDTIYF	TGTGCCAGCAGCCCCCCCTCGGCAGGCCGAGACACCATATATTTT
NA	TRBJ1-5	12	TRBV6-5	NA	CASRSGNQPQHF	TGTGCCAGCCGTTCAGGCAATCAGCCCCAGCATTTT
TRBD1	TRBJ1-4	16	TRBV11-2	NA	CASRSTRGRTNEKLFF	TGTGCCAGCAGATCAACAAGGGGGCGGACTAATGAAAAACTGTTTTTT
TRBD1	TRBJ2-3	14	TRBV10-1	NA	CASSGDSHTDTQYF	TGCGCCAGCAGTGGGGACAGTCACACAGATACGCAGTATTTT
NA	TRBJ2-1	16	TRBV12-5	NA	CASGGATTSSYNEQFF	TGTGCTAGTGGAGGAGCCACTACGAGCTCCTACAATGAGCAGTTCTTC
NA	TRBJ1-1	12	TRBV27	NA	CASSTGTTEAFF	TGTGCCAGCAGTACAGGGACCACTGAAGCTTTCTTT
NA	TRBJ2-7	14	TRBV5-1	NA	CASSLVGEPYEQYF	TGCGCCAGCAGCTTGGTCGGGGAACCCTACGAGCAGTACTTC
NA	TRBJ2-5	14	TRBV27	NA	CASSFRLRGGTQYF	TGTGCCAGCAGTTTTAGGCTGAGAGGGGGGACCCAGTACTTC
TRBD1	TRBJ1-5	15	TRBV6-5	NA	CASRTGQASDQPQHF	TGTGCCTCCCGGACAGGCCAAGCTAGCGATCAGCCCCAGCATTTT
TRBD2	TRBJ2-3	16	TRBV11-3	NA	CASSWTSGGAGDTQYF	TGTGCCAGCAGCTGGACTAGCGGGGGGGCAGGAGATACGCAGTATTTT
NA	TRBJ2-7	11	TRBV6-2/TRBV6-3	NA	CASSSAYEQYF	TGTGCCAGCAGTTCCGCCTACGAGCAGTACTTC
TRBD1	TRBJ1-5	16	TRBV6-2/TRBV6-3	few	CASSYVRQGDNQPQHF	TGTGCCAGCAGTTACGTGCGGCAGGGGGACAATCAGCCCCAGCATTTT
NA	TRBJ1-1	13	TRBV10-3	NA	CAISESGGTEAFF	TGTGCCATCAGTGAGTCCGGGGGCACTGAAGCTTTCTTT
TRBD1	TRBJ1-1	15	TRBV5-1	NA	CASTLMGQGGTEAFF	TGCGCCAGCACTCTAATGGGACAGGGCGGAACTGAAGCTTTCTTT
TRBD1	TRBJ1-1	13	TRBV7-9	NA	CASTRGGSTEAFF	TGTGCCAGCACCCGAGGGGGCTCTACTGAAGCTTTCTTT
NA	TRBJ2-7	13	TRBV19	NA	CASSNPGAYEQYF	TGTGCCAGTAGTAATCCGGGGGCCTACGAGCAGTACTTC
NA	TRBJ2-7	13	TRBV6-5	once	CASSPPGGREQYF	TGTGCCAGCAGTCCCCCGGGGGGCCGGGAGCAGTACTTC
NA	TRBJ2-7	14	TRBV5-1	few	CASSNSGDSYEQYF	TGCGCCAGCAGCAATAGCGGAGACTCCTACGAGCAGTACTTC
NA	TRBJ1-1	12	TRBV18	NA	CATVGGDTEAFF	TGTGCCACCGTGGGGGGGGACACTGAAGCTTTCTTT
TRBD1	TRBJ1-1	13	TRBV2	NA	CASGGQVNTEAFF	TGTGCCAGCGGGGGACAGGTGAACACTGAAGCTTTCTTT
NA	TRBJ1-1	15	TRBV9	few	CASSPRTAMNTEAFF	TGTGCCAGCAGCCCAAGGACAGCAATGAACACTGAAGCTTTCTTT
NA	TRBJ1-1	14	TRBV30	NA	CAWSLTGADTEAFF	TGTGCCTGGAGTCTAACAGGCGCAGACACTGAAGCTTTCTTT
NA	TRBJ2-7	15	TRBV7-9	NA	CASSLARDNAYEQYF	TGTGCCAGCAGTCTAGCTAGGGACAACGCCTACGAGCAGTACTTC
TRBD1	TRBJ2-3	13	TRBV6-1	NA	CAIDRGASDTQYF	TGTGCCATAGACAGGGGAGCGTCAGATACGCAGTATTTT
TRBD2	TRBJ2-2	14	TRBV18	NA	CASSGLVDTGELFF	TGTGCCAGCTCCGGACTAGTAGATACCGGGGAGCTGTTTTTT
NA	TRBJ1-1	14	TRBV5-1	NA	CASSLSPGNTEAFF	TGCGCCAGCAGCTTGTCGCCGGGGAACACTGAAGCTTTCTTT
TRBD2	TRBJ2-7	13	TRBV18	NA	CASSGAGGSEQYF	TGTGCCAGCTCAGGGGCGGGAGGGAGCGAGCAGTACTTC
NA	TRBJ1-4	14	TRBV6-1	NA	CASSDAGIGEKLFF	TGTGCCAGCAGTGACGCAGGGATCGGAGAAAAACTGTTTTTT
NA	TRBJ1-1	12	TRBV6-5	once	CASNYSGERAFF	TGTGCCAGCAATTATTCAGGGGAGAGAGCTTTCTTT
NA	TRBJ2-7	10	TRBV11-2	once	CASSFNEQYF	TGTGCCAGCAGCTTCAACGAGCAGTACTTC
NA	TRBJ1-2	15	TRBV2	NA	CASSDRGPGTVGYTF	TGTGCCAGCAGTGACCGGGGCCCAGGGACTGTTGGCTACACCTTC
TRBD2	TRBJ2-1	13	TRBV19	NA	CASTLAGVNEQFF	TGTGCCAGTACCCTAGCGGGAGTCAATGAGCAGTTCTTC
TRBD2	TRBJ2-1	17	TRBV7-9	NA	CASSPTLGLAGSNEQFF	TGTGCCAGCAGCCCCACCCTTGGACTAGCGGGGTCCAATGAGCAGTTCTTC
TRBD1	TRBJ2-7	14	TRBV11-2	NA	CASSFSTGSYEQYF	TGTGCCAGCAGCTTCTCGACAGGGTCCTACGAGCAGTACTTC
NA	TRBJ2-3	14	TRBV6-6	NA	CASSYRTGTDTQYF	TGTGCCAGCAGTTACCGGACAGGCACAGATACGCAGTATTTT
NA	TRBJ2-5	14	TRBV2	few	CASSSGTGYETQYF	TGTGCCAGCAGCTCGGGAACAGGGTACGAGACCCAGTACTTC
NA	TRBJ1-4	15	TRBV5-4	NA	CASSKEGAHNEKLFF	TGTGCCAGCAGCAAGGAGGGAGCGCATAATGAAAAACTGTTTTTT
NA	TRBJ2-7	15	TRBV14	NA	CASSQDLFSRGEQYF	TGTGCCAGCAGCCAAGATCTGTTTTCCAGGGGCGAGCAGTACTTC
NA	TRBJ1-2	14	TRBV5-1	NA	CASSLTTAKTGYTF	TGCGCCAGCAGCTTGACGACAGCTAAAACTGGCTACACCTTC
NA	TRBJ1-5	14	TRBV6-2/TRBV6-3	NA	CASSTGGRSQPQHF	TGTGCCAGCAGCACCGGGGGGCGAAGTCAGCCCCAGCATTTT